The clone carrying this TCR beta chain was counted many times. Its antigen is as yet unknown. Trimming left V 3 bases short and J 9 bases short, with 6 bases between. There are 11 residues in the CDR3. TCRdb re-derived calls from the 5' RACE reads in MiXCR, one entry per CDR3 protein. The table has tens of thousands of distinct CDR3 sequences, 6% to 9.5% seen once; the top ten hold approximately 1.5%. This sample stems from a study of T-cell memory formation after mild COVID-19. About the study: TCR clusters were mostly donor specific. Study-level findings and limits: CD4+ contracting clones lay mainly in CM and EM, CD8+ ones in EMRA.

This sequence originates from a man between 18 and 35 years old who had mild COVID-19 (a few samples of this study predate the infection). Cell type and time point are not known. The chain is built from TRBV12-3 or TRBV12-4 and TRBJ2-1; no definite D call. Input material: PBMCs or a T cell subset sorted from them (not recorded which). The CDR3 here is CASSFWVEQFF. CDR3 bases: TGTGCCAGCAGTTTTTGGGTTGAGCAGTTCTTC.